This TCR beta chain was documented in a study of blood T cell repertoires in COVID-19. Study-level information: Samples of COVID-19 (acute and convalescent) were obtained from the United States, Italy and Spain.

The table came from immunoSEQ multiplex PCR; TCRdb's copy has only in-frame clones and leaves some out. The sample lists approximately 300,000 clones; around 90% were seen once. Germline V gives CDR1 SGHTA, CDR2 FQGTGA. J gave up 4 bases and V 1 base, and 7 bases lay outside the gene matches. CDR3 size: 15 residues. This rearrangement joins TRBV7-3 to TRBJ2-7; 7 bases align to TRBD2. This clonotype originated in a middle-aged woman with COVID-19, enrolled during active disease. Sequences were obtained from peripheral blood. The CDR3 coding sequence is TGTGCCAGCAGCTTAAGGGCTAGCGGAGTGTACGAGCAGTACTTC. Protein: CASSLRASGVYEQYF.